This T cell receptor beta chain emerged from a study of T cells in Graves' hyperthyroidism and ophthalmopathy. Researchers amplified the TCR beta CDR3 regions from RNA transcripts. The study used the HTBI primer set for a first-round RT-PCR of the TCR CDR3. TCRdb redid the calling of the multiplex PCR reads with MiXCR, one entry per CDR3 protein. The sample carries roughly 420,000 distinct CDR3 sequences, 15% to 19% recorded once. This clonotype was recorded at least ten times. Patients counted as stable if ophthalmopathy did not develop within 18 months. The source material was blood. The clonotype was recovered from a woman younger than 30 with Graves' hyperthyroidism.

The CDR3 is CASSFVAGAYTQYF. The CDR3 DNA follows: TGTGCCAGCAGTTTTGTAGCGGGAGCGTATACGCAGTATTTT. The chain is built from TRBV28 and TRBJ2-3; 9 bases are shared with TRBD2. After removal of 3 bases from V and 7 bases from J, the junction contained 5 bases not matched to a gene. The germline V gene encodes CDR1 MDHEN and CDR2 SYDVKM. The CDR3 spans 14 residues.